One and the same sample provided the 16 T cell receptor beta chains below, sequenced in a study of T cell responses to AZD1222 COVID-19 vaccine. Sequenced by immunoSEQ multiplex PCR; TCRdb stores in-frame clones only, minus some. The table lists about 170,000 clones, 80% to 90% of them singletons. The specimen comprised peripheral blood, sampled on day 0 of AZD1222 vaccination. The source is an adult in good health.

The gene calls are TRBV9 and TRBJ1-2, with 8 bases identical to TRBD1. The V gene end was trimmed by 4 bases and the J gene end by 4 bases; junction bases not matched to a gene: 6. The CDR3 runs to 14 residues. CDR1 SGDLS and CDR2 YYNGEE come from the germline V gene. The CDR3 loop reads CASSLGQGSYGYTF. The CDR3 DNA is TGTGCCAGCAGCCTCGGACAGGGCAGCTATGGCTACACCTTC.

The chain couples TRBV14 to TRBJ1-2; D not certain. Per the germline V gene, CDR1 is SGHDN and CDR2 is FVKESK. The CDR3 covers 14 residues. Trimming stripped 0 bases from V and 0 bases from J, with 5 bases between. The CDR3 loop is CASSQDSPNYGYTF. CDR3 coding DNA: TGTGCCAGCAGCCAAGACAGTCCTAACTATGGCTACACCTTC.

This clone appeared a single time. V is TRBV28 and J is TRBJ1-1; D is perhaps TRBD1 (6 bases). The CDR3 runs to 15 residues. V shed 7 bases and J shed 6 bases, with 21 bases lying between them. The germline V gene has CDR1 MDHEN and CDR2 SYDVKM. Written as DNA, the CDR3 is TGTGCCAGCACCTCCGTGAACAGGGTAGTATCTGAAGCTTTCTTT. It specifies CASTSVNRVVSEAFF.

The CDR3 nucleotides are TGCGCCAGCAGCCTCAGGAGCACAGCCGGGGAGCTGTTTTTT. Translated, it gives CASSLRSTAGELFF. The chain links TRBV4-3 to TRBJ2-2; D is unresolved. Germline loops: CDR1 LGHNA, CDR2 YSLEER. The CDR3 spans 14 residues. With 4 bases removed from V and 6 bases from J, the gap between germline ends came to 12 bases.

The chain links TRBV6-5 to TRBJ1-3; no firm D call. CDR3 length: 16 residues. Between the trimmed V and J ends, which lost 2 bases and 0 bases, there was a span of 11 bases. Germline CDR1 is MNHEY and CDR2 is SVGAGI. CDR3 sequence reads: CASSYGPESSGNTIYF. In nucleotides, the CDR3 is TGTGCCAGCAGTTACGGTCCGGAGAGCTCTGGAAACACCATATATTTT.

The genes are TRBV7-2 and TRBJ2-1, with a weak D call TRBD2 (5 bases). This CDR3 is 15 amino acids long. V was clipped by 5 bases and J by 0 bases, with 11 bases between them. The germline gives CDR1 SGHTA, CDR2 FQGNSA. The CDR3 sequence is CASSGWESSYNEQFF. In DNA form, the CDR3 reads TGTGCCAGCAGCGGCTGGGAGAGCTCCTACAATGAGCAGTTCTTC.

This sequence joins TRBV27 and TRBJ2-7; TRBD2 matches 7 bases. Germline V CDR1 and CDR2: MNHEY, SMNVEV (reference sequence). CDR3 length: 14 amino acids. Germline trimming cut 1 base from V and 7 bases from J; bases unmatched to any gene: 7. The CDR3, as DNA: TGTGCCAGCAGTTTATTACTGGGCGGGGGAGAGCAGTACTTC. Protein: CASSLLLGGGEQYF.

The chain joins TRBV7-6 to TRBJ2-3; D not resolved. The V and J ends lost 5 bases and 6 bases respectively, with 12 bases between them. This CDR3 contains 13 residues. CDR1 and CDR2 (germline): SGHVS, FNYEAQ. The CDR3 DNA sequence: TGTGCCAGCAGCCCTTTGCCCGGGGATACGCAGTATTTT. This codes for CASSPLPGDTQYF.

The chain combines TRBV27 with TRBJ2-5; D uncertain. The CDR3 has 11 amino acids. Germline V gives CDR1 MNHEY, CDR2 SMNVEV (reference sequence). Trimming took 4 bases from V and 9 from J, leaving 9 bases between them. The CDR3 sequence is CASSSGGPQYF. The DNA for the CDR3 is TGTGCCAGCAGTTCGGGTGGTCCCCAGTACTTC.

The chain couples TRBV25-1 to TRBJ1-4, with D perhaps TRBD1 (6 bases). The CDR3 spans 15 residues. Germline V CDR1 and CDR2: MGHDK, SYGVNS. The V end lost 4 bases, the J end lost 5 bases, and 14 bases lay between the germline ends. CDR3 sequence reads: CASSGVGTPNEKLFF. DNA of the CDR3: TGTGCCAGCAGTGGGGTAGGGACACCGAATGAAAAACTGTTTTTT.

This clone came up once. The chain has TRBV5-8 and TRBJ1-1; tentatively, D is TRBD1 (5 bases). The length of the CDR3 is 14 residues. Germline-derived CDR1 and CDR2 are SGHTS and YDEGEE. V lost 1 base to trimming and J lost 3 bases, with 10 bases between them. CDR3 loop: CASSLIQDYTEAFF. CDR3 in DNA: TGTGCCAGCAGCTTGATACAGGATTACACTGAAGCTTTCTTT.

The chain employs TRBV4-2 and TRBJ2-1; D ambiguous. Germline loops: CDR1 LGHNA, CDR2 YNFKEQ. The V end was cut by 4 bases, the J end by 7 bases, with 5 bases between. The CDR3 is 11 amino acids. The CDR3: CASSLNNEQFF. CDR3 coding DNA: TGTGCCAGCAGCCTGAATAATGAGCAGTTCTTC.

This clone was seen more than once but under ten times. This sequence joins TRBV6-1 and TRBJ2-7, with D possibly TRBD2 on 5 matching bases. CDR1 is MNHNS and CDR2 is SASEGT in the germline V gene. V was pared by 4 bases and J by 1 base, with 29 bases between. This CDR3 comprises 20 residues. The DNA of the CDR3 is TGTGCCAGCAGTGTAAGAGAACCGGACCACATCCCGGGGTTATCCTACGAGCAGTACGTC. It specifies CASSVREPDHIPGLSYEQYV.

The chain has TRBV2 and TRBJ1-3, with 8 bases aligning to TRBD1. The germline gives CDR1 SNHLY, CDR2 FYNNEI. The CDR3 runs to 15 residues. The V gene end was trimmed by 3 bases and the J gene end by 3 bases; junction bases not matched to a gene: 4. The CDR3 is CASSDQGASGNTIYF. CDR3 coding DNA: TGTGCCAGCAGTGATCAGGGGGCGAGTGGAAACACCATATATTTT.

The chain joins TRBV27 to TRBJ2-4, with D tentatively TRBD2 (6 bases). This CDR3 has 17 amino acids. Germline loops: CDR1 MNHEY, CDR2 SMNVEV (reference sequence). Trimming cost V 3 bases and J 1 base, with 16 bases left between them. The CDR3 loop reads CASSFSRRAMAKNIQYF. The CDR3, as DNA: TGTGCCAGCAGTTTCTCCCGGAGGGCGATGGCCAAAAACATTCAGTACTTC.

The J gene is TRBJ2-7, the V gene TRBV6-1; 8 nucleotides line up with TRBD1. This CDR3 region has 15 residues. Trimming at V came to 1 base and at J to 2 bases, leaving 4 bases not matched to a gene. CDR1 is MNHNS and CDR2 is SASEGT in the germline V gene. CDR3 sequence reads: CASSEGGQGTYEQYF. As DNA, the CDR3 is TGTGCCAGCAGTGAAGGTGGACAGGGTACCTACGAGCAGTACTTC.